This TCR beta chain derives from a study of control samples from healthy donors and cancer patients. Germline CDR1 is GTSNPN and CDR2 is SVGIG (reference sequence). Trimming pared 2 bases from V and 7 bases from J, leaving 11 bases between. The CDR3 is 13 amino acids. The repertoire was sequenced with immunoSEQ multiplex PCR; TCRdb's copy has only in-frame clones and lacks some. In the table there are about 150,000 clones, nearly 95% of which are singletons. This TCR derives from a man over 45 in good health. The specimen sequenced was blood. The V and J genes are TRBV30 and TRBJ1-4; D is unresolved. The CDR3 sequence: CAWSSGRSEKLFF. The CDR3 DNA reads as TGTGCCTGGAGTTCCGGACGGAGTGAAAAACTGTTTTTT.